This section outlines one T cell receptor (beta chain) sequence together with its context. The repertoire was sequenced with immunoSEQ multiplex PCR; TCRdb's copy has only in-frame clones and lacks some. In the table there are tens of thousands of clones, 80% to 95% of which are singletons. The entry originates in a study of technical replicates of blood from several donors. Per germline, CDR1 MNHNS and CDR2 SASEGT. The CDR3 has 14 residues. The ends lost 6 bases at V and 4 bases at J; junction bases unmatched: 5. The specimen was T cells isolated from PBMCs. This receptor was taken from a human donor in good health. The chain employs TRBV6-1 and TRBJ2-1; TRBD2 aligns across 8 bases. In nucleotides, the CDR3 is TGTGCCAGCAGAAAGGCTAGCGGGTACAATGAGCAGTTCTTC. Amino acids: CASRKASGYNEQFF.